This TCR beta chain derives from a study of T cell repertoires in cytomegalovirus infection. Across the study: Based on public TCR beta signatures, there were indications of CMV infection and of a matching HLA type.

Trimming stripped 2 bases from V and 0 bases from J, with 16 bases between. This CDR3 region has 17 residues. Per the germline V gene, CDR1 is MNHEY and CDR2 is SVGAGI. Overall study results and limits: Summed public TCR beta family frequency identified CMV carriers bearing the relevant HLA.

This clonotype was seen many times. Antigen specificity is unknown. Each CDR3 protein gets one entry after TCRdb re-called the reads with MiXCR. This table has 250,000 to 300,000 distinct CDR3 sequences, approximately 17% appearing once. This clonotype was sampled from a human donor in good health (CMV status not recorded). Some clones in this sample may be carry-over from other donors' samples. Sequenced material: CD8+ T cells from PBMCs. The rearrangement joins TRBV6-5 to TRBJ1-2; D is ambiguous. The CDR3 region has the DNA TGTGCCAGCAGTTACGCCGTATGGGGAGCTACTAACTATGGCTACACCTTC. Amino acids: CASSYAVWGATNYGYTF.